A selection of T cell receptor beta chains follows, all from one sample in a study of blood T cells in healthy people across ages. TCRdb reanalysed the 5' RACE reads using MiXCR and keeps one entry per CDR3 protein. The table has 550,000 to 750,000 distinct CDR3 sequences, under 25% seen once; the top ten hold more than 3%. Sequenced input: blood. The receptors originated from a man between 65 and 80 years old in good health. The CDR3 runs from the conserved cysteine through the conserved F or W. D genes are given only for firm matches. The size of a clone is reported for some rows only, either as once, few or many, or as a class for expanded clones.

length: 15; J: TRBJ2-5; V: TRBV12-3/TRBV12-4; size: -; D: -; DNA: TGTGCCAGCAGTTGGCAAATAGGGGTTGGGGAGACCCAGTACTTC; CDR3: CASSWQIGVGETQYF
length: 15; J: TRBJ2-7; V: TRBV11-1; size: -; D: TRBD1; DNA: TGTGCCAGCAGCTCTCGGGACAGGGGACCCTACGAGCAGTACTTC; CDR3: CASSSRDRGPYEQYF
length: 14; J: TRBJ2-2; V: TRBV20-1; size: -; D: -; DNA: TGCAGTGCTAGAGCCACCGGGGCCACCGGGGAGCTGTTTTTT; CDR3: CSARATGATGELFF
length: 15; J: TRBJ2-5; V: TRBV14; size: -; D: -; DNA: TGTGCCAGCAGCCAAGTGGGCAGTTCAAGAGTCACCCAGTACTTC; CDR3: CASSQVGSSRVTQYF
length: 17; J: TRBJ2-7; V: TRBV28; size: -; D: TRBD2; DNA: TGTGCCAGCAGCGCCCCGGAACTAGCGGGAGGAACCTACGAGCAGTACTTC; CDR3: CASSAPELAGGTYEQYF
length: 15; J: TRBJ1-4; V: TRBV5-1; size: few; D: TRBD1; DNA: TGCGCCAGCAGCCAGCTACAGGGGGTTCGGGAAAAACTGTTTTTT; CDR3: CASSQLQGVREKLFF
length: 19; J: TRBJ2-2; V: TRBV6-5; size: few; D: TRBD2; DNA: TGTGCCAGCAGTTACCGCGGGACCCAGAAGCGGGAGTGGACCGGGGAGCTGTTTTTT; CDR3: CASSYRGTQKREWTGELFF
length: 15; J: TRBJ1-4; V: TRBV9; size: many; D: -; DNA: TGTGCCAGCAGCGAGAACACAGGAACTAATGAAAAACTGTTTTTT; CDR3: CASSENTGTNEKLFF
length: 14; J: TRBJ1-5; V: TRBV12-3/TRBV12-4; size: few; D: -; DNA: TGTGCCAGCAGTTTAAAAGACGGGGAAACGCCCCAGCATTTT; CDR3: CASSLKDGETPQHF
length: 16; J: TRBJ2-5; V: TRBV4-1; size: -; D: TRBD2; DNA: TGCGCCAGCAGCCGGTTCGCGGGAGGGCTCCAAGAGACCCAGTACTTC; CDR3: CASSRFAGGLQETQYF
length: 16; J: TRBJ1-2; V: TRBV14; size: few; D: -; DNA: TGTGCCAGCAGCCAAGGGGGGAAAGAAAGTGCCTATGGCTACACCTTC; CDR3: CASSQGGKESAYGYTF
length: 13; J: TRBJ2-2; V: TRBV2; size: few; D: -; DNA: TGTGCCAGCGCCGGGACCTCTGGTGGGGAGCTGTTTTTT; CDR3: CASAGTSGGELFF
length: 13; J: TRBJ1-5; V: TRBV10-2; size: -; D: -; DNA: TGCGCCAGCAGTGCCGGGGTATCTCAGCCCCAGCATTTT; CDR3: CASSAGVSQPQHF
length: 14; J: TRBJ2-3; V: TRBV4-1; size: -; D: -; DNA: TGCGCCAGCAGCCAGCGGGTGGTCACAGATACGCAGTATTTT; CDR3: CASSQRVVTDTQYF
length: 15; J: TRBJ2-1; V: TRBV29-1; size: -; D: -; DNA: TGCAGCGTTTCCGGGGGAGCGAGCTCCTACAATGAGCAGTTCTTC; CDR3: CSVSGGASSYNEQFF
length: 12; J: TRBJ2-3; V: TRBV7-2; size: -; D: -; DNA: TGTGCCAGCAGCTCCCCGGGGTATACGCAGTATTTT; CDR3: CASSSPGYTQYF
length: 14; J: TRBJ2-5; V: TRBV6-6; size: -; D: TRBD1; DNA: TGTGCCAGCAGAACCGGGACAGGGGCGGAGACCCAGTACTTC; CDR3: CASRTGTGAETQYF
length: 14; J: TRBJ1-4; V: TRBV4-1; size: few; D: -; DNA: TGCGCCGGCAACTCAGGGGTGGCTAATGAAAAACTGTTTTTT; CDR3: CAGNSGVANEKLFF